The 3 T cell receptor beta chains below were found in one sample sequenced in a study of Ad26.COV2.S vaccination and SARS-CoV-2 variants. The method was immunoSEQ multiplex PCR; TCRdb's version includes in-frame clones alone and lacks a portion of them. Of roughly 400,000 clones detected, about 92% appear once; the ten largest clones hold about 1.7%. Documented treatment: about 20 received Ad26.COV2.S at low or high dose, single or two shots; several received placebo; per-sample allocation not given. Repertoires come from day 63 after the first vaccine or placebo injection. The sequences come from peripheral blood, collected in a trial of Ad26.COV2.S vaccine versus placebo. The origin of the receptors is a person between 18 and 60 years old who received the Ad26.COV2.S COVID-19 vaccine or a placebo.

The gene calls are TRBV7-9 and TRBJ2-3; D is perhaps TRBD2 (5 bases). This CDR3 spans 16 amino acids. The germline V and J ends were trimmed by 0 bases and 4 bases, with 14 bases remaining between them. Germline lookup yields CDR1 SEHNR and CDR2 FQNEAQ (reference sequence). The CDR3 coding sequence is TGTGCCAGCAGCTTAGCCCGGGGTACGGGCGCAGATACGCAGTATTTT. It is translated as CASSLARGTGADTQYF. Using reference TRBV7-9 and TRBJ2-3 for the parts outside the CDR3, the full variable domain is DTGVSQNPRHKITKRGQNVTFRCDPISEHNRLYWYRQTLGQGPEFLTYFQNEAQLEKSRLLSDRFSAERPKGSFSTLEIQRTEQGDSAMYLCASSLARGTGADTQYFGPGTRLTVL.

The chain has TRBV6-2 or TRBV6-3 and TRBJ2-1; 14 bases match TRBD2. The CDR3 has 15 amino acids. Germline trimming cut 5 bases from V and 7 bases from J; bases unmatched to any gene: 4. Germline V gene data show CDR1 as MNHEY and CDR2 as SVGEGT. CDR3 protein: CASSLRTSGGNEQFF. As DNA, the CDR3 is TGTGCCAGCAGTCTACGGACTAGCGGGGGGAATGAGCAGTTCTTC.

The CDR3 bases are TGTGCCAGCAGCTGGCCGGGGGGCGGGGCAGAGACCCAGTACTTC. Translating gives CASSWPGGGAETQYF. The V call is TRBV7-2, the J call TRBJ2-5; TRBD2 might be the D (7 bases). CDR1 is SGHTA and CDR2 is FQGNSA in the germline V gene. The CDR3 covers 15 residues. V was cut by 4 bases and J by 4 bases, with 16 bases left in between.